Included here is one T cell receptor beta chain sequence, with context. Germline values: CDR1 SGHTA, CDR2 FQGNSA. The CDR3 covers 11 residues. With 4 bases removed from V and 6 bases from J, the gap between germline ends came to 7 bases. Sequencing was performed with immunoSEQ multiplex PCR; in TCRdb, only in-frame clones are kept and a portion is missing. The table includes about 66,000 clones, around nine tenths detected once. The record originates from a study of T cell changes during pregnancy in multiple sclerosis. The sequence was collected from a female donor with multiple sclerosis, enrolled in a pregnancy study. V is TRBV7-2 and J is TRBJ2-7, with unresolved D. This specimen was peripheral blood, taken in the third trimester of pregnancy. The DNA of the CDR3 is TGTGCCAGCAGCTCGTTCTCCGAGCAGTACTTC. The encoded protein is CASSSFSEQYF.